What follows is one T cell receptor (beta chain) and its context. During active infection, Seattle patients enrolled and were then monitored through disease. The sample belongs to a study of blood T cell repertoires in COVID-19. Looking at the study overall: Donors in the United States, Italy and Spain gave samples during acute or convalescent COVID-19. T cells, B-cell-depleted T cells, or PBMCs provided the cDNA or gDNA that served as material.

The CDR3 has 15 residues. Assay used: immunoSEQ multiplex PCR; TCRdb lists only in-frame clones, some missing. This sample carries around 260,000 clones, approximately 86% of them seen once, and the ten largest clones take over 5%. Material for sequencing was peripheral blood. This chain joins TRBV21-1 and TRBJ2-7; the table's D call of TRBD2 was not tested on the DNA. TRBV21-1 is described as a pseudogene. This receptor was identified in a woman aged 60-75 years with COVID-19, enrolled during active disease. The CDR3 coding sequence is TGTGCCAGCACAAAATCCGGGACTAGCGATTACGAGCAGTACTTC. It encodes CASTKSGTSDYEQYF.